Reported below is one T cell receptor (beta chain). Its antigen has not been determined. The record has no base qualities; no much larger clone is one base away. The data originate from a study of T-cell reconstitution after alpha-beta-depleted transplantation in children listed by TCRdb under 2016. For the wider study: T-cell immune reconstitution after TCRalphabeta/CD19-depleted allogeneic hematopoietic cell transplantation in children was quantitatively tracked in the study by means of TCR repertoire profiling. Study-level results and caveats: Hyperexpanded clone frequencies declined over subsequent months; after one year, T-cell counts and TCRbeta diversity were mostly attributed to newly produced T cells. Apparently early alphabetaT-cell count recovery about two months after transplant reportedly relied on only several hundred rapidly expanded clones derived from non-depleted graft cells. In some patients, high TCRbeta diversity at day 60 was attributed to recipient T cells and intrathymic progenitors that had survived conditioning.

Taken from cysteine to phenylalanine, the CDR3 has 15 residues. This entry keeps only the CDR3 DNA: 45 bases, framed from base 1. CDR1 and CDR2, looked up from the germline V gene, are MNHEY and SVGEGT. V and J are truncated by 5 bases and 1 base respectively, leaving an intervening sequence of 11 bases. The treatment or condition label, read with the paper, signifies: allogeneic hematopoietic cell transplantation with graft depleted of TCRalphabeta T cells and CD19 B cells. The transplant recipients were children given TCRalphabeta/CD19-depleted allogeneic hematopoietic cell grafts. The method was PCR. Sequencing instrument: Illumina HiSeq 2500. TCR library preparation used molecular barcoding, with unique molecular identifiers applied to normalize quantification of the TCRbeta repertoire. TCRdb itself trimmed the public reads at Q25 with fastp, ran MiXCR and retained productive beta chains. Each entry is one CDR3 protein sequence, shown with its most common DNA and genes. This sample gives approximately 230,000 distinct CDR3 sequences in total; roughly a quarter of them show up just once. Around 4.8% of the sample is taken by the ten largest.

The clonotype originates from a female patient between 2 and 15 years old who had a stem cell transplant for congenital amegakaryocytic thrombocytopenia, so the T cells may come from the graft donor. The rearrangement combines TRBV6-2 or TRBV6-3 with TRBJ2-2; the D gene identity is not certain. The starting material was PBMCs, mostly from graft donor cells, obtained 360 days after TCRalphabeta/CD19-depleted stem cell transplant. The nucleotide sequence reads as follows: TGTGCCAGCAGTCCACCTCCTCTGAACACCGGGGAGCTGTTTTTT. It specifies CASSPPPLNTGELFF.